This TCR beta chain was retrieved from a study of T-cell memory formation after mild COVID-19. TCRdb ran MiXCR on the 5' RACE reads and lists one entry per CDR3 protein. Of more than 350,000 distinct CDR3 sequences in the sample, roughly 21% are singletons; the top ten hold approximately 12%. As regards this clonotype: What it binds is not known.

The study, taken as a whole, reports: The pre-infection memory compartment contained some responding clones, suggesting cross-reactive memory joined. Clones contracting over day 15 to 85 were CD4/CD8 balanced, with later expanders leaning CD4+. Shrinking CD4+ clones resided mostly in CM and EM, and CD8+ ones in EMRA.

The CDR3 has 15 amino acids. The J segment lost 12 bases and the V segment lost 3 bases, leaving 12 bases of the junction unmatched. Germline values: CDR1 SQVTM, CDR2 ANQGSEA. The sequence was obtained from an adult woman who had mild COVID-19 (a few samples of this study predate the infection). Cell type and time point are not known. This chain connects TRBV29-1 to TRBJ2-1, with 12 bases fitting TRBD1. Sequenced input: PBMCs or a T cell subset sorted from them (not recorded which). The CDR3 spells CSVDAGTGGRSRQFF. As DNA, the CDR3 is TGCAGCGTTGACGCCGGGACAGGGGGCCGGTCTCGGCAGTTCTTC.